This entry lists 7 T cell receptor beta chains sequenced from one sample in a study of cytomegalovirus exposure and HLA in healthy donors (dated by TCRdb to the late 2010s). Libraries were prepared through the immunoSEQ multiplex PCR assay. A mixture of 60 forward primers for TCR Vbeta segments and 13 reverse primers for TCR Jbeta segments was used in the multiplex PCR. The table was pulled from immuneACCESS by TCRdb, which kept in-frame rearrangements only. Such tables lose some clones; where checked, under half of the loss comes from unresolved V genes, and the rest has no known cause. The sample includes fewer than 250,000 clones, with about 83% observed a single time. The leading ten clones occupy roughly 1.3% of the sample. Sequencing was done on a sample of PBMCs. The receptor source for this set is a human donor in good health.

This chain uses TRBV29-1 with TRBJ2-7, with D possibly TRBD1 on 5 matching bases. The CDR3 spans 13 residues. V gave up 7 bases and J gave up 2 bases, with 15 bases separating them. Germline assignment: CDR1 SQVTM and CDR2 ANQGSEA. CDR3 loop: CSAIETEAYEQYF. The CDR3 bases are TGCAGCGCGATAGAGACAGAAGCCTACGAGCAGTACTTC.

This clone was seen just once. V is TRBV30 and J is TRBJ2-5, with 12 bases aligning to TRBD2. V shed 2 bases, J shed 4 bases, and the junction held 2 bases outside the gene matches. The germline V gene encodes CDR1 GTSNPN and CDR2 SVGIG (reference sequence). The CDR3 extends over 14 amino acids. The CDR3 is CAWSLGLAGETQYF. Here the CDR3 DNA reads TGTGCCTGGAGTTTGGGACTAGCGGGAGAGACCCAGTACTTC.

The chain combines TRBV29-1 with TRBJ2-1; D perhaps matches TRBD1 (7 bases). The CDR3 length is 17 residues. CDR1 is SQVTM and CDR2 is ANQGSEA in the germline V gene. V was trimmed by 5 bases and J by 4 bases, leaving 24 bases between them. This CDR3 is CSVPRPPQTGRYNEQFF. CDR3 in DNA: TGCAGCGTTCCCCGCCCCCCTCAGACAGGGAGGTACAATGAGCAGTTCTTC.

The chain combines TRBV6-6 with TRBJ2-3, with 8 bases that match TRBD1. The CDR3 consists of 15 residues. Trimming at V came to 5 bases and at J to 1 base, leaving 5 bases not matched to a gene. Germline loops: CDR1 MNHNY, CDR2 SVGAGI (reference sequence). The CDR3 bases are TGTGCCAGCAGTCCTCCGGGACAGGGCACAGATACGCAGTATTTT. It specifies CASSPPGQGTDTQYF.

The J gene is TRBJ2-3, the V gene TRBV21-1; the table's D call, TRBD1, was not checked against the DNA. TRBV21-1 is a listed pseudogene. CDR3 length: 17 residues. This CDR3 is CASSKSQGAGPLVSQYF. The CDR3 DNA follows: TGTGCCAGCAGCAAAAGTCAGGGGGCAGGGCCTCTGGTTTCGCAGTATTTT.

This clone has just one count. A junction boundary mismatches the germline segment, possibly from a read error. The CDR3, as DNA: TGTTCCAGCAGCTTAGCGAACATCGGGTACGAGCAGTACTTC. Translated: CSSSLANIGYEQYF. The V and J genes are TRBV7-9 and TRBJ2-7; a weak D match, TRBD2 (5 bases). Germline V gives CDR1 SEHNR, CDR2 FQNEAQ (reference sequence). The CDR3 sequence is 14 residues long.

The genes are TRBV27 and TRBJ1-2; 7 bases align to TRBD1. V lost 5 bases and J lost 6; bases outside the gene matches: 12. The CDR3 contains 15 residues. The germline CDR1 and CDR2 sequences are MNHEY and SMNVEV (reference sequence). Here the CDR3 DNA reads TGTGCCAGCAGTACCAATCGAGACAGGGCGAATGGCTACACCTTC. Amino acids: CASSTNRDRANGYTF.